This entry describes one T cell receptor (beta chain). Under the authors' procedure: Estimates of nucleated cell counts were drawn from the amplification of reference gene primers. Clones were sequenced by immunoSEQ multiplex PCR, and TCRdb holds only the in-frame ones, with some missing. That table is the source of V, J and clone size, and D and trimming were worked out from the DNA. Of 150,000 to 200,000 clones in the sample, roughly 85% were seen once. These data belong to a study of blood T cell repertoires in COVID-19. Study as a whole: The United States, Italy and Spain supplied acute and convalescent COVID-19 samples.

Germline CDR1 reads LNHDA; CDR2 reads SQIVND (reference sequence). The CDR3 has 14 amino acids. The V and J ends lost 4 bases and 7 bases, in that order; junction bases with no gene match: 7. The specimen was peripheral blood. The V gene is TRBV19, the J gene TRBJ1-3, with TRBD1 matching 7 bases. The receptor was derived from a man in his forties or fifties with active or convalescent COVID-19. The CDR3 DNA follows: TGTGCCAGTAGTACCTCGACAGGGAGCAACACCATATATTTT. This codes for CASSTSTGSNTIYF.